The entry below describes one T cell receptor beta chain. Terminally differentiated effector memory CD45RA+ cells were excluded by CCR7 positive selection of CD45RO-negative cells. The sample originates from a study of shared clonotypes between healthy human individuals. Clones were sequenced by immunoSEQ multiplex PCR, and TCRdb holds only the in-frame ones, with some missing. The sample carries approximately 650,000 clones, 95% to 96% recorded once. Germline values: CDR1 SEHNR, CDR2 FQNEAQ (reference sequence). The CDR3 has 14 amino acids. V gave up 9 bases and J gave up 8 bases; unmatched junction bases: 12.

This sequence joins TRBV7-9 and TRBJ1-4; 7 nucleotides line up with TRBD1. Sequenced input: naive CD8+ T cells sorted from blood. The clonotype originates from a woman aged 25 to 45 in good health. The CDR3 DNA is TGTGCCAGTGCGCAGGGGGAACATTTAGAAAAACTGTTTTTT. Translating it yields CASAQGEHLEKLFF.